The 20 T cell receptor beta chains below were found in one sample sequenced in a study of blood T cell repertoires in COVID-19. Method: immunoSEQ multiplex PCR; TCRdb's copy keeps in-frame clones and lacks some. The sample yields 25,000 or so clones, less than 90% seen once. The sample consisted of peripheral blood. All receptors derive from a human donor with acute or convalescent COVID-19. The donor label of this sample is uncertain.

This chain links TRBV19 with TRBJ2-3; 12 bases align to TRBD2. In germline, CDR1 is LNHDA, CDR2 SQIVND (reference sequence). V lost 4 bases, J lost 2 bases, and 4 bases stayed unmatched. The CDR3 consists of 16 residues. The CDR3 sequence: CASSRGLAGITDTQYF. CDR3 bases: TGTGCCAGTAGTAGGGGACTAGCGGGTATCACAGATACGCAGTATTTT.

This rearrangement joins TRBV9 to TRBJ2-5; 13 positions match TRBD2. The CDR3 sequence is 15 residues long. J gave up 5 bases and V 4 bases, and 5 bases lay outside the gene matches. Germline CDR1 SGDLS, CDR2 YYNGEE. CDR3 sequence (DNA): TGTGCCAGCAGCATAACGGGACTAGCGGGGGAGACCCAGTACTTC. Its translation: CASSITGLAGETQYF.

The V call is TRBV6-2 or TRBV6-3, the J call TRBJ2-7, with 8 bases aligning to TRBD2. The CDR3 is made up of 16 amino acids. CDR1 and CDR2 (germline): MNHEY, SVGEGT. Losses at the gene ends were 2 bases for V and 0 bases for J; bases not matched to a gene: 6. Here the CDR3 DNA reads TGTGCCAGCAGTTACCCGGAGCGGGGGCTCTCCTACGAGCAGTACTTC. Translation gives CASSYPERGLSYEQYF.

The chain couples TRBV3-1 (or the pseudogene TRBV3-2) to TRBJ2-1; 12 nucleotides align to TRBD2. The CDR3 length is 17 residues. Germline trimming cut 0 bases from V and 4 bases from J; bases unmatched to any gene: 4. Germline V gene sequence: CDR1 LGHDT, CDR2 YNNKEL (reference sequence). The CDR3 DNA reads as TGTGCCAGCAGCCAAGAGACTAGCGGGAGTGTTTACAATGAGCAGTTCTTC. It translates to CASSQETSGSVYNEQFF.

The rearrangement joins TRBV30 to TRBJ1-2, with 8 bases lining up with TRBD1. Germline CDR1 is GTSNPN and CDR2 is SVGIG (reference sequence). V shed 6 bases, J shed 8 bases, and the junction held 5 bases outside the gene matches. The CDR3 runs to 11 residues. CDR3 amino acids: CACGQGGGYTF. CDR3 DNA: TGTGCCTGCGGACAGGGTGGCGGCTACACCTTC.

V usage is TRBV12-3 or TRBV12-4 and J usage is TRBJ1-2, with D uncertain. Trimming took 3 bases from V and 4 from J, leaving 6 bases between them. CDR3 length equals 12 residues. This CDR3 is CASSFALYGYTF. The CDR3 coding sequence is TGTGCCAGCAGTTTCGCACTCTATGGCTACACCTTC.

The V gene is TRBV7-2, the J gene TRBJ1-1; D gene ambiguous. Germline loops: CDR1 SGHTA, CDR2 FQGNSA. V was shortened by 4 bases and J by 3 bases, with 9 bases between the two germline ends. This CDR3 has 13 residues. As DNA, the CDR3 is TGTGCCAGCAGCTCCCACCGCGACACTGAAGCTTTCTTT. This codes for CASSSHRDTEAFF.

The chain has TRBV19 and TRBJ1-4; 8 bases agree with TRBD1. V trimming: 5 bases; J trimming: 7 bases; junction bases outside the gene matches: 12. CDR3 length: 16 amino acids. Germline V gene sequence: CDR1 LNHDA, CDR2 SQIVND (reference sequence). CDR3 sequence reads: CASSPGTGRSGEKLFF. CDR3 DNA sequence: TGTGCCAGTAGTCCCGGGACAGGTCGGTCCGGTGAAAAACTGTTTTTT.

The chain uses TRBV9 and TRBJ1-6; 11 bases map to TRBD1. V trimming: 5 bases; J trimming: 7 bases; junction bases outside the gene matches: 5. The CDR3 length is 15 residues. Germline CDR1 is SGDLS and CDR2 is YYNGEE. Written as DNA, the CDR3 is TGTGCCAGCAGGAACGGACAGGGGGCGAATTCACCCCTCCACTTT. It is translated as CASRNGQGANSPLHF.

The CDR3 DNA reads TGTGCCATCAAGGAGCGGGACGGTAGCACAGATACGCAGTATTTT. Protein sequence: CAIKERDGSTDTQYF. The chain is built from TRBV10-3 and TRBJ2-3; 7 positions agree with TRBD2. The CDR3 is made up of 15 amino acids. Looked up from germline, CDR1 is ENHRY and CDR2 is SYGVKD. V lost 7 bases and J lost 0; bases outside the gene matches: 7.

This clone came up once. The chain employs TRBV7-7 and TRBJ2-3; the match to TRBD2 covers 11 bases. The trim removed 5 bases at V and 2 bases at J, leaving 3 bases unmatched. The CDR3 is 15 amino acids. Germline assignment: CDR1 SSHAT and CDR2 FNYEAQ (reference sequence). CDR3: CASSGGLAVTDTQYF. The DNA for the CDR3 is TGTGCCAGCAGCGGGGGACTAGCGGTCACAGATACGCAGTATTTT.

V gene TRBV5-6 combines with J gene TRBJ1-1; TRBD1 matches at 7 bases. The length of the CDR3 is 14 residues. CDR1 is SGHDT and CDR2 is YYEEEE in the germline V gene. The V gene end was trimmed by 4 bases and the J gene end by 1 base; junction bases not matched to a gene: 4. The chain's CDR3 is CASSRGTANTEAFF. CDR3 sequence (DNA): TGTGCCAGCAGCAGAGGGACAGCGAACACTGAAGCTTTCTTT.

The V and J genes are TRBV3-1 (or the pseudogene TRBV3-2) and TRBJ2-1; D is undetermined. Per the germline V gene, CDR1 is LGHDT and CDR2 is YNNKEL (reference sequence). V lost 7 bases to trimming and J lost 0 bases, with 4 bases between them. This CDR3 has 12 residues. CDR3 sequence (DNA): TGTGCCAGCACTTCCTCCTACAATGAGCAGTTCTTC. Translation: CASTSSYNEQFF.

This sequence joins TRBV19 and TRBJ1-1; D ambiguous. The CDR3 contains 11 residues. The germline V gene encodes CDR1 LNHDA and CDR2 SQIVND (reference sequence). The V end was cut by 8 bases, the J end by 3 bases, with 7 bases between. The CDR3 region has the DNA TGTGCCAGTGGCTTTTACACTGAAGCTTTCTTT. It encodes CASGFYTEAFF.

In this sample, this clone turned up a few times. As DNA, the CDR3 is TGTGCCAGCTCTCTCGGGCGGGTAGTTGTAGAGCAGTTCTTC. This sequence encodes CASSLGRVVVEQFF. The chain carries TRBV7-8 and TRBJ2-1; TRBD2 is a possible D gene (5 bases). Germline CDR1 reads SGHVS; CDR2 reads FQNEAQ. The CDR3 length is 14 residues. The V end lost 8 bases, the J end lost 10 bases, and 21 bases lay between the germline ends.

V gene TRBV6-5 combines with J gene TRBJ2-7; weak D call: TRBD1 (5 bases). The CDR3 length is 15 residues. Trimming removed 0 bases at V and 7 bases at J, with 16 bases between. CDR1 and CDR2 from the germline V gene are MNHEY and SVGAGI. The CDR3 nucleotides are TGTGCCAGCAGTTACTCTAGGGCTTCGGCAGGGGAGCAGTACTTC. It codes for CASSYSRASAGEQYF.

The CDR3 DNA sequence: TGTGCCAGCAGCGCCCGCCAAGGGACAGGGGCAGATACGCAGTATTTT. Protein: CASSARQGTGADTQYF. This chain connects TRBV9 to TRBJ2-3; 10 bases are a match to TRBD1. Unmatched junction bases numbered 8, after V lost 3 bases and J lost 4 bases. The CDR3 consists of 16 residues. Germline V lookup: CDR1 SGDLS, CDR2 YYNGEE.

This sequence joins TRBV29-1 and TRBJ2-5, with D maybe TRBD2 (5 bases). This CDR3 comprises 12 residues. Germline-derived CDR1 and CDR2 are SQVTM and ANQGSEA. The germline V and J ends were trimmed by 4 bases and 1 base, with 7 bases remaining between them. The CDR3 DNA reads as TGCAGCGTTGGAGGGATCCAAGAGACCCAGTACTTC. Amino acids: CSVGGIQETQYF.

CDR3 sequence reads: CASRGLAGEADTQYF. The CDR3, as DNA: TGTGCCAGCAGGGGACTAGCGGGGGAGGCAGATACGCAGTATTTT. The V and J genes are TRBV14 and TRBJ2-3; 14 bases match TRBD2. J was trimmed by 4 bases and V by 6 bases; bases with no gene match: 3. From germline, CDR1 is SGHDN and CDR2 FVKESK. The length of the CDR3 is 15 residues.

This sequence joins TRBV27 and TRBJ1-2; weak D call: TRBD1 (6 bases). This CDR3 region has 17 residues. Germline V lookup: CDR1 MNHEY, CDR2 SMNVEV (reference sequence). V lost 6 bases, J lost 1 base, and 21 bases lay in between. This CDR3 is CASRETRQAESNYGYTF. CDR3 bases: TGTGCCAGCAGAGAAACACGACAGGCCGAGAGTAACTATGGCTACACCTTC.